The 23 T cell receptor beta chains below were found in one sample sequenced in a study of blood T cell repertoires in COVID-19. Produced via immunoSEQ multiplex PCR; TCRdb's table is partial and in-frame only. In the table there are under 150,000 clones, around 63% of which are singletons. Sequencing used peripheral blood. The receptors here all came from a woman aged 70 to 79 with acute or convalescent COVID-19.

This clone showed up just once. This chain uses TRBV10-3 with TRBJ2-2, with 12 bases aligning to TRBD1. The V segment lost 10 bases and the J segment 7 bases; nucleotides outside the gene matches: 10. From germline, CDR1 is ENHRY and CDR2 SYGVKD. The length of the CDR3 is 15 residues. CDR3 residues: CASHPGQGAGGELFF. The CDR3 DNA follows: TGTGCCAGCCACCCGGGACAGGGGGCGGGCGGGGAGCTGTTTTTT.

This clone occurred a few times. The J gene is TRBJ1-1, the V gene TRBV6-6; D unresolved. The germline V gene encodes CDR1 MNHNY and CDR2 SVGAGI (reference sequence). V gave up 6 bases and J gave up 6 bases, with 17 bases separating them. The CDR3 has 14 residues. CDR3 bases: TGTGCCAGCAGAGAGTTCGCGGGTAGCGCTGAAGCTTTCTTT. Translated: CASREFAGSAEAFF.

The rearrangement joins TRBV29-1 to TRBJ1-6; 9 bases fit TRBD1. Germline trimming cut 7 bases from V and 9 bases from J; bases unmatched to any gene: 7. The germline V gene encodes CDR1 SQVTM and CDR2 ANQGSEA. The CDR3 is made up of 13 amino acids. The CDR3 DNA reads as TGCAGCGGAGGGACAGGGCCGGGTTCACCCCTCCACTTT. Amino acids: CSGGTGPGSPLHF.

CDR3 nucleotides: TGTGCCAGTAGTATTTTAAGGGGTGGCAAAAACATTCAGTACTTC. It encodes CASSILRGGKNIQYF. The chain joins TRBV19 to TRBJ2-4; D is possibly TRBD1 (5 bases). Trimming left V 3 bases short and J 3 bases short, with 12 bases between. CDR1 LNHDA and CDR2 SQIVND come from the germline V gene (reference sequence). The CDR3 is 15 residues long.

This sequence joins TRBV27 and TRBJ1-2; D remains unclear. CDR3 length equals 13 residues. Per germline, CDR1 MNHEY and CDR2 SMNVEV (reference sequence). The V gene lost 3 bases and the J gene lost 2 bases, with 7 bases spanning the gap. The CDR3 protein is CASSLRGNYGYTF. Here the CDR3 DNA reads TGTGCCAGCAGTTTGCGGGGAAACTATGGCTACACCTTC.

The chain is built from TRBV6-2 or TRBV6-3 and TRBJ2-5; possibly TRBD2 for D (6 bases). V lost 5 bases and J lost 6, with 10 bases in between. Germline CDR1 reads MNHEY; CDR2 reads SVGEGT. CDR3 size: 12 residues. The CDR3 bases are TGTGCCAGCAGTCTAGCGTTCAAGACCCAGTACTTC. This codes for CASSLAFKTQYF.

The V and J genes are TRBV30 and TRBJ1-2; D gene unclear. This CDR3 region has 13 residues. Germline values: CDR1 GTSNPN, CDR2 SVGIG (reference sequence). The ends were cut back, 0 bases at V and 7 bases at J, with 12 bases in the middle. DNA for the CDR3: TGTGCCTGGAGTGTACTCCAATCGTCTGGCTACACCTTC. Amino acids: CAWSVLQSSGYTF.

This clone was seen a handful of times. The CDR3 region is CASSESIQGPQHF. CDR3 nucleotide sequence: TGCGCCAGCAGTGAGTCGATACAGGGGCCCCAGCATTTT. The chain recombines TRBV10-1 with TRBJ1-5; a weak D match, TRBD1 (6 bases). The CDR3 has 13 amino acids. V lost 0 bases, J lost 9 bases, and 9 bases lay in between. Germline values: CDR1 WNHNN, CDR2 SYGVQD (reference sequence).

The chain employs TRBV5-8 and TRBJ1-5, with unresolved D. With 0 bases removed from V and 6 bases from J, the gap between germline ends came to 13 bases. In germline, CDR1 is SGHTS, CDR2 YDEGEE. The CDR3 sequence is 15 residues long. The CDR3 coding sequence is TGTGCCAGCAGCTTGGTTCTTGCGGTGAGTCAGCCCCAGCATTTT. Protein product: CASSLVLAVSQPQHF. Full variable domain (rest looked up from reference TRBV5-8 and TRBJ1-5): EAGVTQSPTHLIKTRGQQATLRCSPISGHTSVYWYQQALGLGLQFLLWYDEGEERNRGNFPPRFSGRQFPNYSSELNVNALELEDSALYLCASSLVLAVSQPQHFGDGTRLSIL.

The chain recombines TRBV28 with TRBJ1-1; weak D call: TRBD1 (5 bases). The CDR3 is 13 amino acids. Trimming pared 2 bases from V and 3 bases from J, leaving 7 bases between. Germline CDR1 and CDR2: MDHEN and SYDVKM. The CDR3 reads CASSLGGDTEAFF. Here the CDR3 DNA reads TGTGCCAGCAGTTTAGGGGGGGACACTGAAGCTTTCTTT. Combining the CDR3 with reference TRBV28 and TRBJ1-1 gives the whole variable domain DVKVTQSSRYLVKRTGEKVFLECVQDMDHENMFWYRQDPGLGLRLIYFSYDVKMKEKGDIPEGYSVSREKKERFSLILESASTNQTSMYLCASSLGGDTEAFFGQGTRLTVV.

The chain links TRBV15 to TRBJ2-2; 9 nucleotides match TRBD1. Germline V gene sequence: CDR1 LNHNV, CDR2 YYDKDF (reference sequence). This CDR3 contains 15 residues. V trimming: 5 bases; J trimming: 3 bases; junction bases outside the gene matches: 4. CDR3 nucleotide sequence: TGTGCCACCAGCGAGGGACAGGGAGACACCGGGGAGCTGTTTTTT. Translated, it gives CATSEGQGDTGELFF.

This clone has just one count. DNA of the CDR3: TGTGCCAGCAGTGGACGGGGGGAAAAGGGCACAGATACGCAGTATTTT. It yields the protein CASSGRGEKGTDTQYF. The gene calls are TRBV2 and TRBJ2-3; 7 nucleotides agree with TRBD2. Germline CDR1 and CDR2: SNHLY and FYNNEI. The CDR3 consists of 16 residues. V trimming: 4 bases; J trimming: 1 base; junction bases outside the gene matches: 8.

The CDR3 DNA is TGTGCCAGCAGCTTGGGGACAGGGTTGGCTGGCTACACCTTC. It encodes CASSLGTGLAGYTF. V is TRBV5-4 and J is TRBJ1-2; 8 bases are shared with TRBD1. With 0 bases clipped from V and 7 bases from J, the junction kept 5 bases outside the gene matches. The germline V gene encodes CDR1 SGHNT and CDR2 YYREEE (reference sequence). There are 14 residues in the CDR3.

V and J are TRBV9 and TRBJ1-4; D unresolved. V was pared by 3 bases and J by 0 bases, with 12 bases between. Germline loops: CDR1 SGDLS, CDR2 YYNGEE. The length of the CDR3 is 16 residues. CDR3 in DNA: TGTGCCAGCAGCGGAGGGCAACCAGCAACTAATGAAAAACTGTTTTTT. It yields the protein CASSGGQPATNEKLFF.

V usage is TRBV13 and J usage is TRBJ2-1; 8 nucleotides align to TRBD2. The CDR3 runs to 16 residues. The V and J ends lost 5 bases and 7 bases, in that order; junction bases with no gene match: 13. In germline, CDR1 is PRHDT, CDR2 FYEKMQ (reference sequence). The chain's CDR3 is CASSPMEAGDPNEQFF. DNA for the CDR3: TGTGCCAGCAGCCCGATGGAAGCGGGAGACCCGAATGAGCAGTTCTTC.

The genes are TRBV19 and TRBJ2-1; D is possibly TRBD2 (6 bases). CDR1 and CDR2 (germline): LNHDA, SQIVND (reference sequence). This CDR3 has 13 residues. Trimming removed 7 bases from V and 2 bases from J, with 9 bases in between. DNA of the CDR3: TGTGCCAGTACCGGGGGTCCCTACAATGAGCAGTTCTTC. This codes for CASTGGPYNEQFF.

The chain combines TRBV7-9 with TRBJ2-3; perhaps TRBD1 as D (5 bases). Germline CDR1 reads SEHNR; CDR2 reads FQNEAQ (reference sequence). Trimming pared 5 bases from V and 2 bases from J, leaving 14 bases between. The CDR3 runs to 15 residues. The chain's CDR3 is CASSLRAGFTDTQYF. In DNA form, the CDR3 reads TGTGCCAGCAGCCTAAGGGCAGGGTTCACAGATACGCAGTATTTT.

V usage is TRBV5-5 and J usage is TRBJ1-1, with D perhaps TRBD1 (5 bases). Germline CDR1 SGHKS, CDR2 YYEKEE (reference sequence). V was cut by 2 bases and J by 4 bases, with 12 bases left in between. The CDR3 covers 14 residues. CDR3: CASSFRRGGTEAFF. CDR3 DNA: TGTGCCAGCAGCTTTAGGAGGGGAGGCACTGAAGCTTTCTTT.

The chain has TRBV19 and TRBJ2-2; 14 bases are shared with TRBD2. The CDR3 loop spans 16 amino acids. CDR1 is LNHDA and CDR2 is SQIVND in the germline V gene (reference sequence). V dropped 6 bases and J dropped 8; count of bases not matched to a gene: 8. CDR3 in amino acids: CASSRGLAGDTGELFF. CDR3 bases: TGTGCCAGTAGCCGGGGACTAGCGGGAGATACGGGGGAGCTGTTTTTT.

The chain carries TRBV5-6 and TRBJ1-4, with TRBD1 matching 8 bases. CDR3 length: 15 amino acids. CDR1 is SGHDT and CDR2 is YYEEEE in the germline V gene. The junction had 9 bases not matched to a gene; V was cut back by 4 bases and J by 7 bases. The CDR3 DNA is TGTGCCAGCAGCCACCCGACAGGGGAAGGTGAAAAACTGTTTTTT. Translated: CASSHPTGEGEKLFF.

This clone was seen only a few times. V and J are TRBV4-1 and TRBJ2-7; TRBD2 agrees at 10 bases. The CDR3 contains 19 residues. V shed 1 base and J 4 bases; nucleotides not matched to a gene: 16. The germline V gene encodes CDR1 MGHRA and CDR2 YSYEKL. CDR3 sequence reads: CASSQAPRQAGGIHYEQYF. The DNA for the CDR3 is TGCGCCAGCAGCCAAGCCCCCCGTCAAGCGGGGGGGATTCATTACGAGCAGTACTTC.

The chain combines TRBV4-3 with TRBJ1-2; D unclear. Trimming took 0 bases from V and 8 from J, leaving 10 bases between them. There are 13 residues in the CDR3. CDR1 and CDR2 (germline): LGHNA, YSLEER. CDR3 nucleotide sequence: TGCGCCAGCAGCCAAGAAGGAGACTCCGGCTACACCTTC. Translating gives CASSQEGDSGYTF.

This clone was seen only a few times. The chain links TRBV19 to TRBJ1-2, with D hard to call. V was trimmed by 3 bases and J by 8 bases, leaving 13 bases between them. Per germline, CDR1 LNHDA and CDR2 SQIVND (reference sequence). This CDR3 has 13 residues. Here the CDR3 DNA reads TGTGCCAGTAGTATCTCCGGGTTGGTCGGCTACACCTTC. Its translation is CASSISGLVGYTF. Looking up the rest from reference TRBV19 and TRBJ1-2 gives the full variable domain: DGGITQSPKYLFRKEGQNVTLSCEQNLNHDAMYWYRQDPGQGLRLIYYSQIVNDFQKGDIAEGYSVSREKKESFPLTVTSAQKNPTAFYLCASSISGLVGYTFGSGTRLTVV.